The clone carrying this T cell receptor beta chain was observed a few times. What it binds is not known. The junction departs from germline at one end; a sequencing error may be responsible. The CDR3 length is 16 residues. Germline CDR1 reads SGHTA; CDR2 reads FQGNSA. The TCRbeta library incorporated unique molecular identifiers. Using its own MiXCR run on the PCR reads, TCRdb lists one record per CDR3 protein. The sample includes 440,000 or so distinct CDR3 sequences, approximately 42% of them seen just once. These data come from a study of T-cell reconstitution after alpha-beta-depleted transplantation in children. Study findings and constraints: Certain patients had high TCRbeta diversity at day 60, and it came from recipient T cells and thymic progenitors that survived. Once a year had passed after transplant, T-cell counts and diversity came mostly from newly produced T cells. The origin of alpha-beta T cells about two months after transplant was reportedly several hundred expanded graft clones.

The receptor comes from a girl aged 2-10 years with aplastic anemia, due to receive a stem cell transplant. The rearrangement links TRBV7-2 to TRBJ2-1; tentative D call: TRBD2 (6 bases). Sequenced material: PBMCs, taken before TCRalphabeta/CD19-depleted stem cell transplant. CDR3 sequence: CASSLADWRGNNEQFF. The CDR3 nucleotides are TGTGCCAGCAGCCTAGCCGACTGGCGGGGAAACAATGAGCAGTTCTTC.